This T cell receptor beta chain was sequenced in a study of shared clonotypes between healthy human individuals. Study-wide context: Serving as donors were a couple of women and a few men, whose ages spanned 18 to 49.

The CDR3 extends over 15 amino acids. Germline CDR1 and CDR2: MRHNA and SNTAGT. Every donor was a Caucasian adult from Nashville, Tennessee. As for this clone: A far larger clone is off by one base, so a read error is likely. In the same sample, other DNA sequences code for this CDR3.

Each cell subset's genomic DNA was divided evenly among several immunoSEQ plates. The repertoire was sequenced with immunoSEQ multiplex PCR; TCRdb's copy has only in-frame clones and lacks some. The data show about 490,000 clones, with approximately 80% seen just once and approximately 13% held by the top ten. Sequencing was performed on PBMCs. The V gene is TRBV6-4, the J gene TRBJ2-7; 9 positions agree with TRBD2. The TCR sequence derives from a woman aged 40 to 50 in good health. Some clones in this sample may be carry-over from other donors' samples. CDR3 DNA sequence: TGTGCCAGTAGTGCGGTATTAGCGGGAGTTGACGAGCAGTACTTC. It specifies CASSAVLAGVDEQYF.